The entry below describes one T cell receptor (beta chain). These data belong to a study of blood T cell repertoires in COVID-19. Background on the study: Spain, Italy and the United States supplied samples that represented acute and convalescent COVID-19. In each case, the material was cDNA or gDNA derived from T cells, B-cell-depleted T cells, or PBMCs.

The CDR3 is 16 residues long. V lost 4 bases and J lost 2; bases outside the gene matches: 9. Germline values: CDR1 LGHDT, CDR2 YNNKEL (reference sequence). The authors' processing: Reference gene primer amplification in the assay estimated nucleated cell counts. Assay: immunoSEQ multiplex PCR; the TCRdb copy retains only in-frame clones and omits some. V and J calls plus clone size are reproduced from that table; the DNA served to infer D and trimming. The table lists about 130,000 clones, over 75% of them singletons. The receptor was derived from a middle-aged man with active or convalescent COVID-19. The chain combines TRBV3-1 (or the pseudogene TRBV3-2) with TRBJ2-3; TRBD2 matches at 7 bases. The sequenced material came from peripheral blood. The CDR3 region is CASSPKSGEATDTQYF. CDR3 sequence (DNA): TGTGCCAGCAGCCCCAAGAGCGGGGAGGCCACAGATACGCAGTATTTT.